This TCR beta chain appears in the sequencing data of a study of pediatric ulcerative colitis. A note on this clone: Its matching antigen is unknown.

At colonoscopy, a blood sample was also collected. The method was immunoSEQ multiplex PCR; TCRdb's version includes in-frame clones alone and lacks a portion of them. Among thousands of clones, around 92% were seen once, and the ten largest hold 1.9%. Findings of the study overall: Clonal expansions reduced rectal repertoire diversity in acute severe colitis.

The germline gives CDR1 MDHEN, CDR2 SYDVKM. The CDR3 runs to 18 residues. V was pared by 1 base and J by 6 bases, with 24 bases between. This sequence was found in a girl under 18 who was a control in a study of pediatric ulcerative colitis. The gene calls are TRBV28 and TRBJ1-1; D remains ambiguous. Sequenced sample: blood. CDR3 DNA sequence: TGTGCCAGCAGTTTATTGGGTTTTGGCAGTCAGAACAGCGCTGAAGCTTTCTTT. This codes for CASSLLGFGSQNSAEAFF.